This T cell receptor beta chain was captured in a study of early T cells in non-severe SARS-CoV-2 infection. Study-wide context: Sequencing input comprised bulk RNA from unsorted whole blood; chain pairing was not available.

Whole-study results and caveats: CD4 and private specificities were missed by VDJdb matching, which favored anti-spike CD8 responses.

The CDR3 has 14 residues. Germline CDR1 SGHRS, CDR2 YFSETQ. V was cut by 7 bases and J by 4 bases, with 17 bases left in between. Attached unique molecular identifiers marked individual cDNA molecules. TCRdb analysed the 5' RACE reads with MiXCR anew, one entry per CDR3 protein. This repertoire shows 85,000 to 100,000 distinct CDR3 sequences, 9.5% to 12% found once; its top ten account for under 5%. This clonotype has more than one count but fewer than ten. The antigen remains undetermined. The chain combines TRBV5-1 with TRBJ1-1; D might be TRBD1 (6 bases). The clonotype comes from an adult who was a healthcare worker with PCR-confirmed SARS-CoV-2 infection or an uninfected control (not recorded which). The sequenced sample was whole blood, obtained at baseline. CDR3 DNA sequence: TGCGCCAGCTCCCGGGCAGGGGAAATCACTGAAGCTTTCTTT. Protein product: CASSRAGEITEAFF.